The clone carrying this T cell receptor beta chain turned up a few times. The antigen remains unidentified. The CDR3 has 15 residues. Looked up from germline, CDR1 is MDHEN and CDR2 is SYDVKM. The V and J ends lost 3 bases and 2 bases, in that order; junction bases with no gene match: 2. This sample is drawn from a study of T cell responses to AZD1222 COVID-19 vaccine. Broader study findings: Donors, mostly white British, included more females; clonal diversity was possibly underestimated. The study sampled repertoires only after the peak T cell response. A reported finding is that nearly half of spike-specific TCRs target unmutated variant regions. Increased Spike-specific TCR breadth and depth were observed after two AZD1222 doses.

The method was immunoSEQ multiplex PCR; TCRdb's version includes in-frame clones alone and lacks a portion of them. The top ten clones hold about 7% of a sample with 100,000 to 150,000 clones, 75% to 95% of them seen once. V gene TRBV28 combines with J gene TRBJ2-5, with 11 bases fitting TRBD2. The sequences come from peripheral blood, collected on day 0 of AZD1222 vaccination. The TCR was taken from an adult in good health. The CDR3 region has the DNA TGTGCCAGCAGTTTCATAGCGGGGGGGCAAGAGACCCAGTACTTC. Residues: CASSFIAGGQETQYF.